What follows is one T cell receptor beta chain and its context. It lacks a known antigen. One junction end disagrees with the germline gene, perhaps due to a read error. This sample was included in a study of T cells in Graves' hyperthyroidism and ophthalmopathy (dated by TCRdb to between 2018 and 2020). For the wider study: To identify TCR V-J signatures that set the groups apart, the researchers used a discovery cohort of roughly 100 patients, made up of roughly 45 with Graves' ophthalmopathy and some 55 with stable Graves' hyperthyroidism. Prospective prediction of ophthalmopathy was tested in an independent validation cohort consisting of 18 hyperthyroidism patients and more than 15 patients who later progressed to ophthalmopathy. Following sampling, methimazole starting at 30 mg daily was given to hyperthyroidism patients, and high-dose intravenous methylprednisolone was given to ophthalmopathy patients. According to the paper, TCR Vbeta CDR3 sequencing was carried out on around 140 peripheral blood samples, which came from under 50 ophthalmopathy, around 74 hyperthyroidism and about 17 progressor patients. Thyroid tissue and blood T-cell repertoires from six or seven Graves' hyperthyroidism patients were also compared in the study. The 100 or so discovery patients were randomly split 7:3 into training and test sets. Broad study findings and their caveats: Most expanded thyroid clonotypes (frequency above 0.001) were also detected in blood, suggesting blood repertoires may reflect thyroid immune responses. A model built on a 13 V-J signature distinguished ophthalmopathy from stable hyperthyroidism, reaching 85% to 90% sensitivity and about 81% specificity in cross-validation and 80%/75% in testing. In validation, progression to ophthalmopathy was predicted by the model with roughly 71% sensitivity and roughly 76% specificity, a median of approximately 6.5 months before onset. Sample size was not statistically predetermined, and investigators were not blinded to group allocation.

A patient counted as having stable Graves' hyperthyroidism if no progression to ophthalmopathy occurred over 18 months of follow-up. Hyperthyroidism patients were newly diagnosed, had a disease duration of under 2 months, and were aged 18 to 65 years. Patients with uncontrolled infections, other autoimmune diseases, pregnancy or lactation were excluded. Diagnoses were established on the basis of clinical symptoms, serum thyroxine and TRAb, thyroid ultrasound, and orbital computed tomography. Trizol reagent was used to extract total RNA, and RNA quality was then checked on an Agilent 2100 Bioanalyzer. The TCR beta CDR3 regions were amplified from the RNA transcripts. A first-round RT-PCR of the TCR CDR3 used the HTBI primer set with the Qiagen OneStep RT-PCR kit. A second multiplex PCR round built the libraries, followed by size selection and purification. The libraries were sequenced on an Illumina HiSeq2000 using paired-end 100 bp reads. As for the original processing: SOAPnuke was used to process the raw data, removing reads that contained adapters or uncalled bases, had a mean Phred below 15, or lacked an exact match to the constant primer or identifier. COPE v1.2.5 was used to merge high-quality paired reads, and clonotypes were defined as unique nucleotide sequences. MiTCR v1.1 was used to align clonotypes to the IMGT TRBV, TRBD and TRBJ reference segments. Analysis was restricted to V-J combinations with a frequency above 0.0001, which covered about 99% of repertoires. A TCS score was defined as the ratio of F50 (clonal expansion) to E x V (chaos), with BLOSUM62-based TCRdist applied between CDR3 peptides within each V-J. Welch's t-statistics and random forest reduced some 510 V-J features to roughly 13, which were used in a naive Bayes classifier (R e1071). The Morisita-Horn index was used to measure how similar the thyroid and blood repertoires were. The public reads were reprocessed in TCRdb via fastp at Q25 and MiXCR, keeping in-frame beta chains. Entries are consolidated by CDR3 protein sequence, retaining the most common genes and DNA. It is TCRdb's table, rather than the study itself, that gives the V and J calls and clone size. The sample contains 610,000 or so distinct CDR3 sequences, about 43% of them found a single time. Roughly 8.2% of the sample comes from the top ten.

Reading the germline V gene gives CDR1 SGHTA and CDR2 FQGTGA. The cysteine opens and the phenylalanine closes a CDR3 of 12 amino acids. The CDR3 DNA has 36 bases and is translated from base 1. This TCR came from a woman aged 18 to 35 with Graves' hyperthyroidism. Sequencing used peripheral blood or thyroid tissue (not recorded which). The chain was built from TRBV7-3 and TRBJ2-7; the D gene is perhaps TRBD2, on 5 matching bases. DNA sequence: TGTGCCAGCAGCTCAGAACCCGGGGAGCTGTACTTC. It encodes CASSSEPGELYF.